The T cell receptor (beta chain) described here comes from a study of T cells in Graves' hyperthyroidism and ophthalmopathy. Amplified regions were TCR beta CDR3 sequences from RNA transcripts. The HTBI set primed first-round TCR CDR3 RT-PCR. From the multiplex PCR reads, TCRdb called clonotypes with MiXCR, one entry per CDR3 protein. The sample contains around 690,000 distinct CDR3 sequences, around 21% of which appear only once. This clonotype was observed at least ten times. V lost 3 bases, J lost 2 bases, and 18 bases lay in between. Germline V gene lookup returns CDR1 SNHLY and CDR2 FYNNEI. CDR3 length: 17 residues.

The receptor comes from a young man with Graves' ophthalmopathy. Material for sequencing was blood. The V gene is TRBV2, the J gene TRBJ2-3; D possibly corresponds to TRBD1 (7 bases). Here the CDR3 reads CASSERPGGLSTDTQYF. In nucleotides, the CDR3 is TGTGCCAGCAGTGAGAGGCCAGGGGGACTTTCCACAGATACGCAGTATTTT.